The clone carrying this T cell receptor beta chain occurred a few times. Losses at the gene ends were 2 bases for V and 5 bases for J; bases not matched to a gene: 6. This CDR3 has 15 amino acids. Germline V gene sequence: CDR1 MNHNS, CDR2 SASEGT. This sample is drawn from a study of T cells in Graves' hyperthyroidism and ophthalmopathy. There were TCR beta CDR3 regions amplified from RNA transcripts. The HTBI primer set drove a first-round RT-PCR of the TCR CDR3. One entry per CDR3 protein results from TCRdb running MiXCR on the multiplex PCR reads. The repertoire includes some 490,000 distinct CDR3 sequences, about 16% of them detected once, and around 32% sits in the top ten.

This receptor was identified in a woman under 40 with Graves' ophthalmopathy. V usage is TRBV6-1 and J usage is TRBJ2-1; 7 bases fit TRBD2. Sample: blood. CDR3 coding DNA: TGTGCCAGCAGTGAATGGGGGGACTACGACAATGAGCAGTTCTTC. Translation: CASSEWGDYDNEQFF.